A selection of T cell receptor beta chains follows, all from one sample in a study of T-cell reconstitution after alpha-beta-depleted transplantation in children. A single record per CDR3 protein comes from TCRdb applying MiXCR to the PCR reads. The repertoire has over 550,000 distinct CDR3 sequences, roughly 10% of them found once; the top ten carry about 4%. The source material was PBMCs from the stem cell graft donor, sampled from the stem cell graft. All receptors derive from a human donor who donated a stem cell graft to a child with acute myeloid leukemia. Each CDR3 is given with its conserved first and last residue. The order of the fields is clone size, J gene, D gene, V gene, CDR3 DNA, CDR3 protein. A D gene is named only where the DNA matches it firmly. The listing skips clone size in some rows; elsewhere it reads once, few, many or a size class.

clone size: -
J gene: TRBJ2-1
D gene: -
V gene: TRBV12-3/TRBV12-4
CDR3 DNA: TGTGCCAGCACCATGAATAATCCATACAATGAGCAGTTCTTC
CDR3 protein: CASTMNNPYNEQFF

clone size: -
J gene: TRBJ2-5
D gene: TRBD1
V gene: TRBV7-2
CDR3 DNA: TGTGCCAGCAGCTTCGGGACAGGGGGCGGGGAGACCCAGTACTTC
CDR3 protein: CASSFGTGGGETQYF

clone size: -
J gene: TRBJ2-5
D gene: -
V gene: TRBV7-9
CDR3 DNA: TGTGCCAGCACCCTACCACTAGACCCCGGGACCCAGTACTTC
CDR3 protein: CASTLPLDPGTQYF

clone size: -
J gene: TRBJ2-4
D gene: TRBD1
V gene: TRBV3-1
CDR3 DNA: TGTGCCAGCAGCCTAAACACAGGGGGCTTGGACATTCAGTACTTC
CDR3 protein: CASSLNTGGLDIQYF

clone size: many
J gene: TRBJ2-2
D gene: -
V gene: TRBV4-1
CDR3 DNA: TGCGCCAGCAGCCTACTGGAGAACACCGGGGAGCTGTTTTTT
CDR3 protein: CASSLLENTGELFF

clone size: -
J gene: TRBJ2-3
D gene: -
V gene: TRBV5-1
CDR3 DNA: TGCGCCAGCAGCTTGGAGCTCCAGGGAACAGATACGCAGTATTTT
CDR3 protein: CASSLELQGTDTQYF

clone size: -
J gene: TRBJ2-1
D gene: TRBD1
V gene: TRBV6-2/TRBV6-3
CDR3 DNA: TGTGCCAGCACCCCATCCGGGACAGGGGGACGAGTTGAGCAGCTCTTC
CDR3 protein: CASTPSGTGGRVEQLF

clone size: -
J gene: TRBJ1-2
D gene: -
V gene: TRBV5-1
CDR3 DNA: TGCGCCAGCAGCCCGGCAGCTAACTATGGCTACACCTTC
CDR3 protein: CASSPAANYGYTF

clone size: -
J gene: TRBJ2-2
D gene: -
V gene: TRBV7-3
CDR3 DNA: TGTGCCAGCAGCCGGGGCGTGGGCCGGGAGCTGTTTTTT
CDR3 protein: CASSRGVGRELFF

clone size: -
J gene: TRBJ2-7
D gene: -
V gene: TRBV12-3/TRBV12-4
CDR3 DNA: TGTGCCAGCAGTAACGGGATCTGGGTCCACGAGCAGTACTTC
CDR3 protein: CASSNGIWVHEQYF

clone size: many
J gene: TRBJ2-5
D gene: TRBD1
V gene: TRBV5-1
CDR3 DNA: TGCGCCAGCGGCAGACAGGGGGCGCCTGAAGAGACCCAGTACTTC
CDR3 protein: CASGRQGAPEETQYF

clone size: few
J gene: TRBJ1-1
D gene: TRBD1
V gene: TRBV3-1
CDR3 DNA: TGTGCCAGCAGCCTAGGACAGGGAGAAACTGAAGCTTTCTTT
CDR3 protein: CASSLGQGETEAFF

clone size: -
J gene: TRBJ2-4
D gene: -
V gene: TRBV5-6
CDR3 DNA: TGTGCCAGCAGCCTCCGGGTGGGCGGAGTAGCCAAAAACATTCAGTACTTC
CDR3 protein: CASSLRVGGVAKNIQYF

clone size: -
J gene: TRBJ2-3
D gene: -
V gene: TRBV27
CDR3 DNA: TGTGCCAGCAGTTCCCCCATGGGCCGGGGCACAGATACGCAGTATTTT
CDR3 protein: CASSSPMGRGTDTQYF

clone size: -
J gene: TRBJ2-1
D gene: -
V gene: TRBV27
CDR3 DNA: TGTGCCAGCAGCGCCTGGGGTAGCGGCTACAATGAGCAGTTCTTC
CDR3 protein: CASSAWGSGYNEQFF

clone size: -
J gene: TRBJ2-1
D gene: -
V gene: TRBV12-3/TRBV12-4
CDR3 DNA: TGTGCCAGCAGCCGAACTAGTCTTAGCAATGAGCAGTTCTTC
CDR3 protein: CASSRTSLSNEQFF

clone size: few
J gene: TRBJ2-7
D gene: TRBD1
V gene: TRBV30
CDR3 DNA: TGTGCCTGGAGTTCGAAAAGGGACAGCCCAAACGAGCAGTACTTC
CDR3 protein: CAWSSKRDSPNEQYF

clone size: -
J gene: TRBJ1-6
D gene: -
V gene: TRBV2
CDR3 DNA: TGTGCCAGCAGTGTCATCCCACCCCTCCACTTT
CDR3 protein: CASSVIPPLHF

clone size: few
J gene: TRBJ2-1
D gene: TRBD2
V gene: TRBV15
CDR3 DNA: TGTGCCACCAGCAGAGCTAGCGGGGTTGAGTCGTTCTTC
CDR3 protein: CATSRASGVESFF

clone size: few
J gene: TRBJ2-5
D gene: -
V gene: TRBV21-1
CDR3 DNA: TGTGCCAGCAGCAAAGTCGGTCTAGCGGGAGTGCTGCCGGGGCAAGAGACCCAGTACTTC
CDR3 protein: CASSKVGLAGVLPGQETQYF

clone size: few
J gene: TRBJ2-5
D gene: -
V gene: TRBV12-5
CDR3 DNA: TGTGCTAGTGGTTTGCCCCCACGACCTCCTCGAGAGACCCAGTACTTC
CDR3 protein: CASGLPPRPPRETQYF

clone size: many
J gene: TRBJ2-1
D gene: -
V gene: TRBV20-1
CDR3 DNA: TGCAGTGCTAGAGAAGTAGCGTCATACTCCTACAATGAGCAGTTCTTC
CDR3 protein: CSAREVASYSYNEQFF

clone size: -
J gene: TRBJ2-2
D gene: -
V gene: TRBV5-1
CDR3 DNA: TGCGCCAGCAGCTGGACGGACAGCCGTAACACCGGGGAGCTGTTTTTT
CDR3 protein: CASSWTDSRNTGELFF

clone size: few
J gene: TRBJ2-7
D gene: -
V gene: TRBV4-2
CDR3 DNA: TGTGCCAGCAGCAATCTACAGTTCTCCTACGAGCAGTACTTC
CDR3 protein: CASSNLQFSYEQYF

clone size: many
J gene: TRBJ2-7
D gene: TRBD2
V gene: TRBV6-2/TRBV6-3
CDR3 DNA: TGTGCCAGCAGTTACGGGACTAGGAGGGACGAGCAGTACTTC
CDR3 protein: CASSYGTRRDEQYF

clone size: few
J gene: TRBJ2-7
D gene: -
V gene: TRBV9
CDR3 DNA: TGTGCCAGCAGCCCCCGTTCAGGTAGAGGGCTGGCCAACTACGAGCAGTACTTC
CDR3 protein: CASSPRSGRGLANYEQYF

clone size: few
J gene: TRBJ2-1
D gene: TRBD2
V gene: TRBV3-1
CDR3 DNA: TGTGCCAGCAGCCCCACTAGCGGTGCCGGCAATGAGCAGTTCTTC
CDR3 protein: CASSPTSGAGNEQFF

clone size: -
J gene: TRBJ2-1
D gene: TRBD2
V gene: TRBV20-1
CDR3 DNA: TGCAGTGCTAGAGATTATTCTAGCGGGAGTAGATACAATGAGCAGTTCTTC
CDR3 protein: CSARDYSSGSRYNEQFF

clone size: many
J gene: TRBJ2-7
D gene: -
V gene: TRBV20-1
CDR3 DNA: TGCAGTGCTAGAGATCTCCTATCCAGGGGATTCCGCTACGAGCAGTACTTC
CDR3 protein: CSARDLLSRGFRYEQYF

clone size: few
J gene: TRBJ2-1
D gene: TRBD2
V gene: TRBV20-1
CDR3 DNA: TGCAGTGCTAGAGATCCCCTTAGCGGGAGGGCCTCAAACAATGAGCAGTTCTTC
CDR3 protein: CSARDPLSGRASNNEQFF

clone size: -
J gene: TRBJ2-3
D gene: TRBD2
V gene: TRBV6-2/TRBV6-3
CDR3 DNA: TGTGCCAGCAGGCTAGGACTAGGAATCACAGATACGCAGTATTTT
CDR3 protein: CASRLGLGITDTQYF

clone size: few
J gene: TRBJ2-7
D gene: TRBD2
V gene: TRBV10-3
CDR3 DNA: TGTGCCATCCGTGCTAGCGGGAGCTCCTACGAGCAGTACTTC
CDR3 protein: CAIRASGSSYEQYF

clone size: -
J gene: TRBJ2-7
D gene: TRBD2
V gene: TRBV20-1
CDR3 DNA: TGCAGTGCTAGAGCCCCGCGGCTAGCGGAGTCCCGGCGGTACTTC
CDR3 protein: CSARAPRLAESRRYF

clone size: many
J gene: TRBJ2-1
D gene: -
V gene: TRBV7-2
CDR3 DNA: TGTGCCAGCAGCCCCAGGGTCTCCTACAATGAGCAGTTCTTC
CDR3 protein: CASSPRVSYNEQFF

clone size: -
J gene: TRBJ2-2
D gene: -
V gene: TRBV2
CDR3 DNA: TGTGCCAGCAGTTCGTTCGGGGTCCTCGGACTGATCACCGGGGAGCTGTTTTTT
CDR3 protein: CASSSFGVLGLITGELFF

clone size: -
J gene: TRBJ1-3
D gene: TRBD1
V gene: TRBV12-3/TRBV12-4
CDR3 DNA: TGTGCCAGCACCCTGGACAGGGGGCCTGGAAACACCATATATTTT
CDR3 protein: CASTLDRGPGNTIYF

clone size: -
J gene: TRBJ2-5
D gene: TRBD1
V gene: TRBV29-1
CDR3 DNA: TGCAGCGTGACAGGGGGCCAGGAGACCCAGTACTTC
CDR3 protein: CSVTGGQETQYF

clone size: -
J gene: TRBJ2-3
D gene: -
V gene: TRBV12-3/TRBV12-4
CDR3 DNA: TGTGCCAGCAGTACCCCTGTAACAGATACGCAGTATTTT
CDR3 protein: CASSTPVTDTQYF

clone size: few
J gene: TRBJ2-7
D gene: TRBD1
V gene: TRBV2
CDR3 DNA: TGTGCCAGCAGCGACAACAGGGGGACGTCTGGGGGGCAGTACTTC
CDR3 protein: CASSDNRGTSGGQYF

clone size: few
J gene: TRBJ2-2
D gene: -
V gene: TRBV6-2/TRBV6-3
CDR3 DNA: TGTGCCAGCAGTTCCTGGCGGGGGCATAACACCGGGGAGCTGTTTTTT
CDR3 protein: CASSSWRGHNTGELFF

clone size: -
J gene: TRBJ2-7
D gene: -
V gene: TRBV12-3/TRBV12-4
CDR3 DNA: TGTGCCAGCAGTGAGCCGGGGTACGAGCAGTACTTC
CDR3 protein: CASSEPGYEQYF

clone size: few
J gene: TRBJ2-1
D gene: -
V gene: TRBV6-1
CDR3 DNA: TGTGCCAGCAGTGAACAGCGGAAGAATGAGCAGTTCTTC
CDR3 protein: CASSEQRKNEQFF

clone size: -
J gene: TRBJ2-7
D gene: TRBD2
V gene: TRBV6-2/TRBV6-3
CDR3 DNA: TGTGCCAGCAGGTTGAGCGGGAGGGGGGCCGAGCAGTACTTC
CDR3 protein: CASRLSGRGAEQYF

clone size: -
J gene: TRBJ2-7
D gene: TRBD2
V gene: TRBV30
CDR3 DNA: TGTGCCTGGAGTATGCTAGCGGGAGGGCCCTCCTCCTACGAGCAGTACTTC
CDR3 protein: CAWSMLAGGPSSYEQYF

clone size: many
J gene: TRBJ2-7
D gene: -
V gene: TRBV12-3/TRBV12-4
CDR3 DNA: TGTGCCAGCACCTCATTCTCCTACGAGCAGTACTTC
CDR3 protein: CASTSFSYEQYF

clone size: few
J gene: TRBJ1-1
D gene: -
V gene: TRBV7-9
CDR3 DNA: TGTGCCAGCAGCTCGCTGGCAGGGGAACAAGCTTTCTTT
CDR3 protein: CASSSLAGEQAFF

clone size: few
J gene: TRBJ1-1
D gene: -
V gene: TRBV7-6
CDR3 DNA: TGTGCCAGCAGCAACAGGGATCTGGGGCGAACGAGGACTGAAGCTTTCTTT
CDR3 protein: CASSNRDLGRTRTEAFF

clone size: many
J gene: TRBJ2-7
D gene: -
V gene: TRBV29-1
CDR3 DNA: TGCAGCGTTGAAGATCTCGCCAGGGAGCAGTACTTC
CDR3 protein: CSVEDLAREQYF

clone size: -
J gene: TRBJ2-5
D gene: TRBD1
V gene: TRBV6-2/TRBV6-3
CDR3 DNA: TGTGCCAGCAGAACGACAGGGAGCGAGACCCAGTACTTC
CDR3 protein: CASRTTGSETQYF

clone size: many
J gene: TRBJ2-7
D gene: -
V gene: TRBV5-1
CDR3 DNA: TGCGCCAGCAGTCCCATTAGCGGCGCCGGGGAGCAGTACTTC
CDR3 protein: CASSPISGAGEQYF

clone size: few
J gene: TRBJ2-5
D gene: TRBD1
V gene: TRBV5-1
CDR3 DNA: TGCGCCAGCAGCTTGGTCAGGGGGTCACAAGAGACCCAGTACTTC
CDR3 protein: CASSLVRGSQETQYF

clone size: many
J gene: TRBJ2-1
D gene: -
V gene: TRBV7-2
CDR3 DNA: TGTGCCAGCAGCTTAGTTACTAGCTCAGATGAGCAGTTCTTC
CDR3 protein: CASSLVTSSDEQFF

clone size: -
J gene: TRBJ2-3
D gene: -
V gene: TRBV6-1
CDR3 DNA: TGTGCCAGCACAGGCTTAAGGCGCTCAGATACGCAGTATTTT
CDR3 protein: CASTGLRRSDTQYF

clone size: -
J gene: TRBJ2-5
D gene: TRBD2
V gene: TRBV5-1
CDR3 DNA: TGCGCCAGCAGGGAGACTAGCGGGAGGCCGATCGGAGAGACCCAGTACTTC
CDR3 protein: CASRETSGRPIGETQYF

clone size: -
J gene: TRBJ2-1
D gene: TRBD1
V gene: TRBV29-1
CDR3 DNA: TGCAGCGGAGGGGGCAGTGAGCAGTTCTTC
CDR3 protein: CSGGGSEQFF

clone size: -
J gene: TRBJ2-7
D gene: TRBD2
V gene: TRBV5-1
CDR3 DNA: TGCGCCAGCAGCCTATGGACTAGCGAGACATACGAGCAGTACTTC
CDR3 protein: CASSLWTSETYEQYF

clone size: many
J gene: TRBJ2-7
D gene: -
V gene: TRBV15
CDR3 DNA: TGTGCCACCAGCAGAGATCGGGTGGTAAGGAACTACGAGCAGTACTTC
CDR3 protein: CATSRDRVVRNYEQYF

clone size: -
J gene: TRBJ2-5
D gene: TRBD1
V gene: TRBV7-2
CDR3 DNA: TGTGCCAGCAGCTCCGACAGGGGGACTCTGGAGACCCAGTACTTC
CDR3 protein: CASSSDRGTLETQYF

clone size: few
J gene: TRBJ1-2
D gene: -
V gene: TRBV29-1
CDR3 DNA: TGCAGCGTTGGCGACCTACCCTATGGCTACACCTTC
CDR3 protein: CSVGDLPYGYTF

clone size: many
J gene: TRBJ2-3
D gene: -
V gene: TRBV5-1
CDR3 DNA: TGCGCCAGCAGCCAAGACAGGACTACGCAGTATTTT
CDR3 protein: CASSQDRTTQYF